The clone carrying this T cell receptor (beta chain) was observed a few times. Its antigen is currently unknown. These data come from a study of cytomegalovirus exposure and HLA in healthy donors. Those who donated were healthy bone marrow donors. V dropped 4 bases and J dropped 6 bases, with 19 bases sitting between them. The CDR3 is 15 amino acids. The germline V gene has CDR1 ENHRY and CDR2 SYGVKD. Overall study findings and caveats: Because they were indistinguishable, some V segments, including TRBV6-2 and TRBV6-3, were excluded. Donors belonging to an Asian-associated ancestry cluster reportedly showed fewer N-insertions in productive TCRs than the approximately 640-donor mean, according to what a later analysis found.

Vbeta (60) and Jbeta (13) primers were used in the PCR. How the authors handled the data: Roughly 11 million shared chains were among 80 million or so unique TCR beta chains counted in a later analysis. Measured with immunoSEQ multiplex PCR; TCRdb has only the in-frame clones, and not every one. V and J calls and clone size come straight from that table; D and trimming were deduced from the DNA. This sample has 170,000 or so clones, with approximately 84% found just once. The sample consisted of PBMCs. The chain recombines TRBV10-3 with TRBJ2-7, with a possible D match to TRBD2 (6 bases). The clonotype originates from a woman between 50 and 59 years old in good health and CMV-seropositive. The CDR3 DNA reads as TGTGCCATCAGTGGGGACTCCCGCCAAGTGGGCGAGCAGTACTTC. Protein: CAISGDSRQVGEQYF.